One and the same sample provided the 24 T cell receptor beta chains below, sequenced in a study of blood T cells in healthy people across ages. A second PCR of roughly 7 to 11 cycles used a sample-barcoded 5' primer and a J-beta primer mix. One entry per CDR3 protein results from TCRdb running MiXCR on the 5' RACE reads. This sample has almost 300,000 distinct CDR3 sequences, with 25% to 30% found just once. Sequences were obtained from blood. Receptors were obtained from a woman aged 70-85 years in good health.

This clonotype was detected many times. The chain carries TRBV5-1 and TRBJ2-5; D is ambiguous. The CDR3 covers 13 residues. The ends were cut back, 4 bases at V and 2 bases at J, with 9 bases in the middle. The germline V gene encodes CDR1 SGHRS and CDR2 YFSETQ. The DNA for the CDR3 is TGCGCCAGCAGCGTCCGGCAACAAGAGACCCAGTACTTC. Translation gives CASSVRQQETQYF.

The V gene is TRBV28, the J gene TRBJ1-2, with a possible D match to TRBD1 (5 bases). V shed 8 bases and J shed 6 bases, with 16 bases lying between them. The CDR3 runs to 13 residues. Germline-derived CDR1 and CDR2 are MDHEN and SYDVKM. The CDR3 reads CASGRGRRNGYTF. The CDR3 DNA reads as TGTGCCAGCGGAAGGGGACGGAGAAATGGCTACACCTTC.

There are a few counts of this clonotype. This chain connects TRBV20-1 to TRBJ2-7; no definite D call. Germline CDR1 DFQATT, CDR2 SNEGSKA (reference sequence). The CDR3 loop spans 14 amino acids. V shed 0 bases and J shed 5 bases, with 14 bases lying between them. The CDR3: CSARDPRAGNEQYF. Written as DNA, the CDR3 is TGCAGTGCTAGAGACCCAAGGGCAGGTAACGAGCAGTACTTC.

The table lists this clonotype with a few counts. This chain joins TRBV7-2 and TRBJ1-6, with D perhaps matching TRBD1 (5 bases). V dropped 4 bases and J dropped 5 bases, with 12 bases sitting between them. The CDR3 spans 15 residues. The germline gives CDR1 SGHTA, CDR2 FQGNSA. The DNA for the CDR3 is TGTGCCAGCAGCTATGGGGCAACAAATAATTCACCCCTCCACTTT. It translates to CASSYGATNNSPLHF.

This clonotype was detected only a few times. V is TRBV7-3 and J is TRBJ1-5; the D gene is possibly TRBD1 (5 bases). CDR3 length: 14 amino acids. V was pared by 7 bases and J by 8 bases, with 18 bases between. Germline values: CDR1 SGHTA, CDR2 FQGTGA. The DNA for the CDR3 is TGTGCCAGCACCGACAGTTTACTTGGGAAGCCCCAGCATTTT. This codes for CASTDSLLGKPQHF.

The rearrangement links TRBV9 to TRBJ1-2; D is perhaps TRBD1 (6 bases). The CDR3 runs 16 residues. The V end lost 4 bases, the J end lost 0 bases, and 16 bases lay between the germline ends. Germline V gene lookup returns CDR1 SGDLS and CDR2 YYNGEE. The CDR3 protein is CASSLGGHEANYGYTF. The CDR3 coding sequence is TGTGCCAGCAGCCTGGGGGGGCATGAGGCTAACTATGGCTACACCTTC.

V gene TRBV6-5 combines with J gene TRBJ2-3, with TRBD1 as a possible D gene (6 bases). Germline values: CDR1 MNHEY, CDR2 SVGAGI. V was trimmed by 0 bases and J by 4 bases, leaving 11 bases between them. This CDR3 contains 15 residues. CDR3 loop: CASSYSYGGADTQYF. The CDR3 DNA is TGTGCCAGCAGTTACTCGTATGGGGGCGCAGATACGCAGTATTTT.

The chain is built from TRBV6-5 and TRBJ2-5; a weak D match, TRBD2 (6 bases). The J call may be mistaken, given a closer DNA end match to TRBJ2-7. Per the germline V gene, CDR1 is MNHEY and CDR2 is SVGAGI. The CDR3 extends over 18 amino acids. The CDR3 here is CASSYTFGRVGRGYEQYF. The CDR3 DNA is TGTGCCAGCAGTTACACTTTCGGCCGGGTGGGGCGGGGCTACGAGCAGTACTTC.

The chain is built from TRBV28 and TRBJ2-5; TRBD1 agrees at 9 bases. The J call may be in error: the DNA end matches TRBJ2-7 better. The germline V gene encodes CDR1 MDHEN and CDR2 SYDVKM. The CDR3 totals 12 residues. CDR3 residues: CASNRGPHEQYF. DNA of the CDR3: TGTGCCAGCAACAGGGGGCCCCACGAGCAGTACTTC.

Of note for this clonotype: A read error may produce the germline difference seen at one junction end. The genes are TRBV12-3 or TRBV12-4 and TRBJ2-7; D might be TRBD1 (6 bases). There are 14 residues in the CDR3. The DNA for the CDR3 is TGTGCCAGCAGTTCCTACAGGGATTCCTACGAGCAGTGCTTC. Translating it yields CASSSYRDSYEQCF.

The V call is TRBV5-1, the J call TRBJ2-5; D unclear. The CDR3 spans 13 residues. From germline, CDR1 is SGHRS and CDR2 YFSETQ. V was trimmed by 4 bases and J by 3 bases, leaving 10 bases between them. The CDR3 DNA reads TGCGCCAGCAGCCATTCTCCTAAAGAGACCCAGTACTTC. Encoded protein: CASSHSPKETQYF.

This clonotype was seen a few times. This CDR3 is CASSRDRLSSGANVLTF. Written as DNA, the CDR3 is TGTGCCAGCAGCAGGGACAGGTTAAGCTCTGGGGCCAACGTCCTGACTTTC. The chain recombines TRBV6-1 with TRBJ2-6, with TRBD1 matching over 8 bases. The CDR3 totals 17 residues. Germline trimming cut 6 bases from V and 0 bases from J; bases unmatched to any gene: 7. Per germline, CDR1 MNHNS and CDR2 SASEGT.

This clonotype was detected only a few times. The chain combines TRBV6-1 with TRBJ1-4, with 7 bases aligning to TRBD1. V was clipped by 3 bases and J by 5 bases; unmatched bases: 6. There are 15 residues in the CDR3. Per germline, CDR1 MNHNS and CDR2 SASEGT. CDR3 in DNA: TGTGCCAGCAGTGACCGGGACAGAAAAAATGAAAAACTGTTTTTT. Its protein product is CASSDRDRKNEKLFF.

The chain uses TRBV20-1 and TRBJ1-2, with D unresolved. The CDR3 consists of 14 residues. CDR1 is DFQATT and CDR2 is SNEGSKA in the germline V gene (reference sequence). V was clipped by 2 bases and J by 3 bases, with 13 bases between them. The CDR3 DNA follows: TGCAGTGCTAGAAATAGGGAGTCTCACTATGGCTACACCTTC. Its translation: CSARNRESHYGYTF.

The V call is TRBV29-1, the J call TRBJ2-2, with 9 bases that match TRBD2. The J segment lost 5 bases and the V segment lost 0 bases, leaving 10 bases of the junction unmatched. CDR1 and CDR2 (germline): SQVTM, ANQGSEA. The CDR3 sequence is 17 residues long. In DNA, the CDR3 is TGCAGCGTTGAAGAAAGGAGCGGGAGGTACCCGACCGGGGAGCTGTTTTTT. Translated, it gives CSVEERSGRYPTGELFF.

The chain links TRBV7-8 to TRBJ2-1; 10 bases fit TRBD2. The CDR3 is 15 amino acids. V was clipped by 2 bases and J by 6 bases; unmatched bases: 4. In germline, CDR1 is SGHVS, CDR2 FQNEAQ. CDR3 loop: CASSLTGLALNEQFF. The CDR3 coding sequence is TGTGCCAGCAGCTTAACGGGACTAGCGCTCAATGAGCAGTTCTTC.

This sequence joins TRBV14 and TRBJ1-4; 8 bases align to TRBD1. CDR3 size: 15 residues. Germline V CDR1 and CDR2: SGHDN, FVKESK. Losses at the gene ends were 4 bases for V and 2 bases for J; bases not matched to a gene: 3. The CDR3 bases are TGTGCCAGCAGCCGACAGGGGAATACTAATGAAAAACTGTTTTTT. Protein: CASSRQGNTNEKLFF.

V is TRBV7-2 and J is TRBJ1-1; TRBD1 aligns across 10 bases. V shed 6 bases, J shed 4 bases, and the junction held 5 bases outside the gene matches. There are 14 residues in the CDR3. Germline V CDR1 and CDR2: SGHTA, FQGNSA. The CDR3 nucleotides read TGTGCCAGCAGTCGGGACAGGGGAACCACTGAAGCTTTCTTT. As protein: CASSRDRGTTEAFF.

Regarding this clonotype: This likely comes from a read error, as the CDR3 has no conserved phenylalanine or tryptophan at its end. The chain employs TRBV7-3 and TRBJ2-7; D might be TRBD1 or TRBD2, each matching 5 bases. Trimming cost V 6 bases and J 2 bases, with 11 bases left between them. Germline loops: CDR1 SGHTA, CDR2 FQGTGA. The CDR3 spans 13 residues. CDR3 sequence (DNA): TGTGCCAGCAGTCCTTCGGGGCCCTACGAGCAGTACCTC. It is translated as CASSPSGPYEQYL.

Concerning this clonotype: Compared with germline, one end of the junction differs, possibly owing to a read error. The V gene is TRBV7-7, the J gene TRBJ2-7; 15 bases line up with TRBD2. This CDR3 is built from 19 residues. The germline gives CDR1 SSHAT, CDR2 FNYEAQ (reference sequence). As DNA, the CDR3 is TGTGCTAGCAGAACAGGAACGGGACTAGCGGGAGGATGCTCCTACGAGCAGTACTTC. This sequence encodes CASRTGTGLAGGCSYEQYF.

The chain recombines TRBV20-1 with TRBJ2-1, with 9 bases fitting TRBD2. The CDR3 is 15 amino acids. V lost 2 bases, J lost 4 bases, and 6 bases stayed unmatched. Germline values: CDR1 DFQATT, CDR2 SNEGSKA (reference sequence). The CDR3 DNA is TGCAGTGCTAGATCTGTGACTAGCGGATACAATGAGCAGTTCTTC. Translation: CSARSVTSGYNEQFF.

J is TRBJ2-7 and V is TRBV20-1, with TRBD2 identical over 10 bases. The CDR3 sequence is 15 residues long. Germline V gene sequence: CDR1 DFQATT, CDR2 SNEGSKA (reference sequence). V was clipped by 1 base and J by 2 bases; unmatched bases: 5. CDR3 residues: CSARAPSGGPYEQYF. The CDR3 DNA follows: TGCAGTGCTAGAGCCCCTAGCGGGGGACCCTACGAGCAGTACTTC.

This clonotype was observed a handful of times. V is TRBV7-3 and J is TRBJ2-3, with 10 positions matching TRBD1. This CDR3 region has 15 residues. V lost 5 bases and J lost 4; bases outside the gene matches: 6. CDR1 is SGHTA and CDR2 is FQGTGA in the germline V gene. The CDR3 region is CASSPRTGGSDTQYF. The CDR3 coding sequence is TGTGCCAGCAGCCCGCGGACAGGGGGTTCAGATACGCAGTATTTT.

This chain uses TRBV6-2 or TRBV6-3 with TRBJ2-7, with TRBD2 as a possible D gene (6 bases). The V gene's germline CDR1 is MNHEY and CDR2 SVGEGT. Trimming pared 6 bases from V and 2 bases from J, leaving 23 bases between. The CDR3 loop spans 17 amino acids. CDR3 sequence: CASSKRDGGTDPYEQYF. Written as DNA, the CDR3 is TGTGCCAGCAGCAAACGGGACGGCGGGACGGACCCCTACGAGCAGTACTTC.